This T cell receptor beta chain was recovered during a study of T-cell reconstitution after alpha-beta-depleted transplantation in children. Unique molecular identifiers were incorporated into the prepared TCRbeta library. In TCRdb, the PCR reads were re-called with MiXCR into one record per CDR3 protein. This sample has about 500,000 distinct CDR3 sequences; 30% to 35% occur once, and the top ten carry 2% to 2.5%. This clonotype was detected only a few times. V shed 0 bases and J shed 3 bases, with 9 bases lying between them. CDR3 size: 15 residues. Germline CDR1 LGHDT, CDR2 YNNKEL (reference sequence).

This sequence joins TRBV3-1 and TRBJ1-5; D not certain. This specimen was PBMCs from the stem cell graft donor, taken from the stem cell graft. This TCR was sampled from a human donor who donated a stem cell graft to a child with aplastic anemia. CDR3: CASSQEETNNQPQHF. Here the CDR3 DNA reads TGTGCCAGCAGCCAAGAAGAGACCAACAATCAGCCCCAGCATTTT.